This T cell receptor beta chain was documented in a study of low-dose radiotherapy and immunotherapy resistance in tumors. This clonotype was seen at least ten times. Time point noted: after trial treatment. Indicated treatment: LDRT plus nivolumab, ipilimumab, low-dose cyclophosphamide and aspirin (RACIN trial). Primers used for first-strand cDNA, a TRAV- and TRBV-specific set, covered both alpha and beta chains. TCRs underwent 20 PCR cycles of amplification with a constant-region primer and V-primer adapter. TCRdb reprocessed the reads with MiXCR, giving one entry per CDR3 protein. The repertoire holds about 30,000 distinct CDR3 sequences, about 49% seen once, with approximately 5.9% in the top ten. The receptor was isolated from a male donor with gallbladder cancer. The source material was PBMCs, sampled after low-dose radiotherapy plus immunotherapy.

CDR3 nucleotides: TGTGCCAGTACCATGGGGGGGCAAGAGACCCAGTACTTC. This encodes CASTMGGQETQYF. The V and J genes are TRBV19 and TRBJ2-5, with 7 bases lining up with TRBD2. The germline V gene encodes CDR1 LNHDA and CDR2 SQIVND (reference sequence). J lost 2 bases, V lost 7 bases, and 4 bases had no gene match. This CDR3 is built from 13 residues.